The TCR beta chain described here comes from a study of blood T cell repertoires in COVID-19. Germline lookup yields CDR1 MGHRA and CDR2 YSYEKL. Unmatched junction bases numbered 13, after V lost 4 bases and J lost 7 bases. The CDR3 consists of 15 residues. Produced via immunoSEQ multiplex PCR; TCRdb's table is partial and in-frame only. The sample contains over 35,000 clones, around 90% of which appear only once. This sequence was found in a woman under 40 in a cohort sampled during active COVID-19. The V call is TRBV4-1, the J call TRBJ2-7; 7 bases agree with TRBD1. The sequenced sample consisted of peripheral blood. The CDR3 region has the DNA TGCGCCAGCAGCCCCGGGACAGTAGGGACGCGAGAGCAGTACTTC. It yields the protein CASSPGTVGTREQYF.